This T cell receptor beta chain was found in a study of T cell responses to AZD1222 COVID-19 vaccine. Overall study: Second-dose recipients at about 4 or about 12 weeks were treated as one pooled group. Regarding the study as a whole: Once two AZD1222 doses were given, Spike-specific TCR breadth and depth went up. It should be noted that donors were predominantly white British and more often female, and clonal diversity was possibly underestimated. Reports indicate that nearly half of spike-specific TCRs are directed at unmutated variant regions.

Turning to this clone: The antigen remains unidentified.

Assay: immunoSEQ multiplex PCR; the TCRdb copy retains only in-frame clones and omits some. The repertoire holds some 140,000 clones, with 92% as singletons. The CDR3 is 15 amino acids. Trimming stripped 2 bases from V and 6 bases from J, with 17 bases between. Germline values: CDR1 WNHNN, CDR2 SYGVQD (reference sequence). The TCR comes from an adult in good health. The rearrangement uses TRBV10-1 and TRBJ2-7; D uncertain. Sample: peripheral blood, taken on day 0 of AZD1222 vaccination. CDR3 bases: TGCGCCAGCAGTGAGAGGAGCTTCCTGGACGGCGAGCAGTACTTC. Amino acid sequence: CASSERSFLDGEQYF.